These 20 T cell receptor beta chains were all obtained from the same sample, sequenced in a study of cytomegalovirus exposure and HLA in healthy donors. The assay was immunoSEQ multiplex PCR, and TCRdb's table has in-frame clones only and misses some. The sample carries 120,000 or so clones, approximately 89% recorded once. The sequenced sample was PBMCs. These receptors were taken from a woman aged 18-29 years in good health and CMV-seronegative.

This chain connects TRBV4-1 to TRBJ1-3; 8 bases line up with TRBD1. This CDR3 has 17 amino acids. The J segment lost 2 bases and the V segment lost 0 bases, leaving 6 bases of the junction unmatched. The germline gives CDR1 MGHRA, CDR2 YSYEKL. CDR3 sequence reads: CASSQERQGFTGNTIYF. Written as DNA, the CDR3 is TGCGCCAGCAGCCAAGAAAGACAGGGGTTCACTGGAAACACCATATATTTT.

The chain is built from TRBV15 and TRBJ2-7; 8 bases align to TRBD2. V was clipped by 5 bases and J by 0 bases; unmatched bases: 12. This CDR3 is built from 17 residues. Germline loops: CDR1 LNHNV, CDR2 YYDKDF (reference sequence). The CDR3 loop is CATSHGGGHRNSYEQYF. For the CDR3, the DNA is TGTGCCACCAGCCACGGGGGGGGACATAGGAACTCCTACGAGCAGTACTTC.

CDR3 nucleotides: TGTGCCAGCAGTTTTGAGACAGCCTACGAGCAGTACTTC. Translating gives CASSFETAYEQYF. The V gene is TRBV28, the J gene TRBJ2-7; possibly TRBD1 for D (5 bases). The CDR3 has 13 residues. V lost 3 bases to trimming and J lost 2 bases, with 8 bases between them. In germline, CDR1 is MDHEN, CDR2 SYDVKM.

This clone was counted at least ten times. The chain combines TRBV28 with TRBJ1-5; the D is unclear. Germline V gives CDR1 MDHEN, CDR2 SYDVKM. The V end was cut by 5 bases, the J end by 2 bases, with 13 bases between. The length of the CDR3 is 15 residues. The CDR3 loop is CASSTGYRGNQPQHF. As DNA, the CDR3 is TGTGCCAGCAGTACCGGCTACAGAGGCAATCAGCCCCAGCATTTT.

The gene calls are TRBV29-1 and TRBJ2-7; 8 bases are a match to TRBD1. Unmatched junction bases numbered 16, after V lost 5 bases and J lost 7 bases. The CDR3 is 15 residues long. Looked up from germline, CDR1 is SQVTM and CDR2 is ANQGSEA. The CDR3 is CSVRDGQGTPGEQYF. For the CDR3, the DNA is TGCAGCGTTCGCGATGGACAGGGAACCCCTGGTGAGCAGTACTTC.

This clone is medium-sized. The rearrangement uses TRBV6-1 and TRBJ1-5; no firm D call. CDR3 length equals 14 residues. Germline-derived CDR1 and CDR2 are MNHNS and SASEGT. The germline V and J ends were trimmed by 4 bases and 4 bases, with 11 bases remaining between them. In DNA form, the CDR3 reads TGTGCCAGCAGTGTCGGGGAAGAGAATCAGCCCCAGCATTTT. As protein: CASSVGEENQPQHF.

The rearrangement joins TRBV5-1 to TRBJ2-1; 9 nucleotides match TRBD1. V was pared by 4 bases and J by 7 bases, with 6 bases of the junction left unmatched. The germline V gene encodes CDR1 SGHRS and CDR2 YFSETQ. The CDR3 totals 14 residues. Here the CDR3 reads CASSTTGGLNEQFF. DNA of the CDR3: TGCGCCAGCAGCACCACAGGGGGCTTGAATGAGCAGTTCTTC.

Only a few counts were recorded for this clone. The chain is built from TRBV7-8 and TRBJ1-5, with a weak D call TRBD1 (6 bases). Per germline, CDR1 SGHVS and CDR2 FQNEAQ. V was cut by 0 bases and J by 7 bases, with 22 bases left in between. The CDR3 length is 18 residues. The CDR3 sequence: CASSLARRTATLGQPQHF. The CDR3 region has the DNA TGTGCCAGCAGCTTAGCGCGTCGGACAGCTACTTTGGGCCAGCCCCAGCATTTT.

The CDR3 region is CAISESAGLGGEQYF. In DNA form, the CDR3 reads TGTGCCATCAGTGAGTCGGCAGGACTAGGAGGCGAGCAGTACTTC. This chain connects TRBV10-3 to TRBJ2-7; 7 bases match TRBD2. The J segment lost 6 bases and the V segment lost 0 bases, leaving 8 bases of the junction unmatched. CDR1 is ENHRY, CDR2 SYGVKD, per germline. The CDR3 contains 15 residues.

The chain uses TRBV28 and TRBJ1-2, with a tentative D call TRBD1 (6 bases). The germline gives CDR1 MDHEN, CDR2 SYDVKM. This CDR3 contains 16 residues. Trimming cost V 6 bases and J 0 bases, with 17 bases left between them. The CDR3 sequence: CASRPGTPIANYGYTF. The CDR3 DNA sequence: TGTGCCAGCAGACCCGGGACACCAATAGCTAACTATGGCTACACCTTC.

This clone was counted between two and nine times. The chain combines TRBV19 with TRBJ2-1, with 12 bases that match TRBD2. The CDR3 loop spans 17 amino acids. Looked up from germline, CDR1 is LNHDA and CDR2 is SQIVND (reference sequence). With 1 base clipped from V and 8 bases from J, the junction kept 9 bases outside the gene matches. The CDR3 here is CASSIGLAGDPGHEQFF. CDR3 bases: TGTGCCAGTAGTATAGGACTAGCGGGAGACCCCGGGCATGAGCAGTTCTTC.

The gene calls are TRBV18 and TRBJ2-7; the D is unclear. CDR1 is KGHSH, CDR2 LQKENI, per germline. Trimming removed 3 bases from V and 4 bases from J, with 7 bases in between. The CDR3 runs to 12 residues. As DNA, the CDR3 is TGTGCCAGCTCACCCTTTACATACGAGCAGTACTTC. Protein sequence: CASSPFTYEQYF. The whole variable domain, remainder taken from reference TRBV18 and TRBJ2-7, is NAGVMQNPRHLVRRRGQEARLRCSPMKGHSHVYWYRQLPEEGLKFMVYLQKENIIDESGMPKERFSAEFPKEGPSILRIQQVVRGDSAAYFCASSPFTYEQYFGPGTRLTVT.

The CDR3 here is CASSFVYAANYGYTF. The CDR3 DNA is TGTGCCAGCAGTTTCGTATACGCAGCTAACTATGGCTACACCTTC. V is TRBV28 and J is TRBJ1-2; D not certain. Trimming cost V 3 bases and J 0 bases, with 11 bases left between them. CDR1 MDHEN and CDR2 SYDVKM come from the germline V gene. This CDR3 has 15 amino acids.

This chain connects TRBV27 to TRBJ2-3; TRBD2 matches 7 bases. The CDR3 has 16 residues. The junction had 13 bases not matched to a gene; V was cut back by 7 bases and J by 3 bases. CDR1 MNHEY and CDR2 SMNVEV come from the germline V gene (reference sequence). CDR3 protein: CASNPLGGGRTDTQYF. The CDR3 DNA follows: TGTGCCAGCAACCCTTTGGGGGGGGGAAGGACAGATACGCAGTATTTT.

For the CDR3, the DNA is TGCGCCAGCAGCCTACTACTTGGGACAGCCCAAGAGACCCAGTACTTC. As protein: CASSLLLGTAQETQYF. This chain links TRBV5-1 with TRBJ2-5; TRBD1 aligns across 7 bases. The CDR3 extends over 16 amino acids. J gave up 1 base and V 4 bases, and 10 bases lay outside the gene matches. Germline V lookup: CDR1 SGHRS, CDR2 YFSETQ.

The CDR3 coding sequence is TGTGCCAGCAGTAGCATTGGTCCGAACACCGGGGAGCTGTTTTTT. This codes for CASSSIGPNTGELFF. The chain links TRBV11-3 to TRBJ2-2; the D is unclear. The CDR3 is 15 residues long. Germline CDR1 SGHNT, CDR2 YENEEA. Trimming took 6 bases from V and 0 from J, leaving 11 bases between them.

This clone was seen a single time. The chain recombines TRBV4-3 with TRBJ2-1; tentatively, D is TRBD2 (6 bases). Between the trimmed V and J ends, which lost 3 bases and 6 bases, there was a span of 18 bases. Germline values: CDR1 LGHNA, CDR2 YSLEER. This CDR3 comprises 16 residues. In DNA form, the CDR3 reads TGCGCCAGCAGCCACCCATGGCGGGACTCTTGCAATGAGCAGTTCTTC. Translation: CASSHPWRDSCNEQFF.

Here the CDR3 reads CASSQDQLESRGYGYTF. CDR3 DNA sequence: TGCGCCAGCAGCCAAGACCAGTTGGAAAGCCGGGGCTATGGCTACACCTTC. The chain has TRBV4-3 and TRBJ1-2, with unresolved D. The length of the CDR3 is 17 residues. CDR1 is LGHNA, CDR2 YSLEER, per germline. V was trimmed by 0 bases and J by 4 bases, leaving 18 bases between them.

The chain joins TRBV11-2 to TRBJ1-2; TRBD1 matches at 7 bases. CDR3 size: 16 residues. CDR1 is SGHAT and CDR2 is FQNNGV in the germline V gene. Trimming at V came to 4 bases and at J to 0 bases, leaving 8 bases not matched to a gene. CDR3 region: CASSSQGQLPNYGYTF. The CDR3 DNA reads TGTGCCAGCAGCTCACAGGGACAGTTACCTAACTATGGCTACACCTTC.

V and J are TRBV14 and TRBJ2-5; TRBD1 matches at 9 bases. This CDR3 contains 16 residues. J lost 5 bases, V lost 4 bases, and 11 bases had no gene match. CDR1 and CDR2 from the germline V gene are SGHDN and FVKESK. The CDR3 DNA sequence: TGTGCCAGCAGCCTCGGCAAGGACAGGGGCTTGGAGACCCAGTACTTC. It codes for CASSLGKDRGLETQYF. The full variable domain, rest sourced from reference TRBV14 and TRBJ2-5, is EAGVTQFPSHSVIEKGQTVTLRCDPISGHDNLYWYRRVMGKEIKFLLHFVKESKQDESGMPNNRFLAERTGGTYSTLKVQPAELEDSGVYFCASSLGKDRGLETQYFGPGTRLLVL.